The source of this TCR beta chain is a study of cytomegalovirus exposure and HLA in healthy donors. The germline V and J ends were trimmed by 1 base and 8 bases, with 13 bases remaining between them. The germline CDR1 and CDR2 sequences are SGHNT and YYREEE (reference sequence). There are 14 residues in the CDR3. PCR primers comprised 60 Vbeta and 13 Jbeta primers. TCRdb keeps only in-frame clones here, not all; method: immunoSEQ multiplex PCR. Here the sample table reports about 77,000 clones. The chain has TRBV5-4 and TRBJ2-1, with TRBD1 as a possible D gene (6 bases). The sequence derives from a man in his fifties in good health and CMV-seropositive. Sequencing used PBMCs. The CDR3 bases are TGTGCCAGCAGCTTGAAATCAGGGGAGTATGAGCAGTTCTTC. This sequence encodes CASSLKSGEYEQFF.